Listed here are 5 T cell receptor beta chains from one sample, sequenced in a study of blood T cells in healthy people across ages. A second 7 to 11 cycle PCR used barcoded and J-beta primers. MiXCR was run by TCRdb on the 5' RACE reads, yielding one entry per CDR3 protein. The sample lists hundreds of thousands of distinct CDR3 sequences, more than 45% seen once, with approximately 12% in the top ten. The source material was blood. The receptor set was obtained from a woman older than 75 in good health.

This rearrangement joins TRBV5-1 to TRBJ2-7; perhaps TRBD2 as D (6 bases). With 5 bases removed from V and 5 bases from J, the gap between germline ends came to 17 bases. Germline loops: CDR1 SGHRS, CDR2 YFSETQ. This CDR3 region has 14 residues. DNA for the CDR3: TGCGCCAGCAGAGAGGGACTTGGTCGGAACGAGCAGTACTTC. This encodes CASREGLGRNEQYF. Using reference TRBV5-1 and TRBJ2-7 for the parts outside the CDR3, the full variable domain is KAGVTQTPRYLIKTRGQQVTLSCSPISGHRSVSWYQQTPGQGLQFLFEYFSETQRNKGNFPGRFSGRQFSNSRSEMNVSTLELGDSALYLCASREGLGRNEQYFGPGTRLTVT.

The chain joins TRBV3-1 to TRBJ1-2; tentative D call: TRBD1 (6 bases). The germline CDR1 and CDR2 sequences are LGHDT and YNNKEL (reference sequence). V lost 6 bases and J 0 bases, leaving 20 bases between the germline ends. The CDR3 consists of 17 residues. The CDR3: CASSQDPGGLSNYGYTF. Here the CDR3 DNA reads TGTGCCAGCAGTCAGGATCCGGGGGGCTTGTCTAACTATGGCTACACCTTC.

With regard to this clonotype: Being one base from a much bigger clone, this may be a read error. The chain recombines TRBV25-1 with TRBJ2-4; 8 bases map to TRBD1. Near its end, the DNA agrees better with TRBJ2-7, so the J call may be wrong. The germline gives CDR1 MGHDK, CDR2 SYGVNS. The CDR3 contains 15 residues. The DNA for the CDR3 is TGTGCCAACAGTGAATACTACAGGGGGTTCAGCGAGCAGTACTTC. Residues: CANSEYYRGFSEQYF.

V gene TRBV6-6 combines with J gene TRBJ1-1; D not resolved. V lost 4 bases to trimming and J lost 1 base, with 7 bases between them. Germline V gene lookup returns CDR1 MNHNY and CDR2 SVGAGI (reference sequence). This CDR3 comprises 13 residues. The CDR3 sequence is CASSSEGNTEAFF. CDR3 coding DNA: TGTGCCAGCAGTTCGGAGGGGAACACTGAAGCTTTCTTT.

This clonotype was picked up many times. The gene calls are TRBV5-1 and TRBJ2-7; TRBD1 agrees at 7 bases. This CDR3 region has 15 residues. Germline assignment: CDR1 SGHRS and CDR2 YFSETQ. V lost 2 bases, J lost 3 bases, and 8 bases stayed unmatched. For the CDR3, the DNA is TGCGCCAGCAGCTTTACCGGACAGGAGAACTACGAGCAGTACTTC. Protein: CASSFTGQENYEQYF.